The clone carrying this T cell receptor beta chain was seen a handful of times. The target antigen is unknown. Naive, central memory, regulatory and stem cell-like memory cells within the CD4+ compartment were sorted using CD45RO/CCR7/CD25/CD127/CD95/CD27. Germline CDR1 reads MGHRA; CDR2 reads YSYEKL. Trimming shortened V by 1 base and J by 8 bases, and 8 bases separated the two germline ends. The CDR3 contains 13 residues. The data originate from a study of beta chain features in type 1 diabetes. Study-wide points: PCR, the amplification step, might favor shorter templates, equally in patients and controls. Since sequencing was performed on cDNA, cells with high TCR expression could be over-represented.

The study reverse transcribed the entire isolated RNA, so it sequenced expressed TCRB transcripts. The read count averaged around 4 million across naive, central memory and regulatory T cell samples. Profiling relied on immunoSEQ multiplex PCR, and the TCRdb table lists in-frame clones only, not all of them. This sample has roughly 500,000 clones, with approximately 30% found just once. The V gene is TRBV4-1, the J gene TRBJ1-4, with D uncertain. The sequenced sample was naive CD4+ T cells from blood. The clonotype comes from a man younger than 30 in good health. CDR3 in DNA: TGCGCCAGCAGCCAAGCCGCGGGAGAAAAACTGTTTTTT. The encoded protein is CASSQAAGEKLFF.